These 10 T cell receptor beta chains came from one sample sequenced in a study of blood T cell repertoires in COVID-19. TCRdb's table, derived via immunoSEQ multiplex PCR, lists solely in-frame clones and lacks some. The sample holds 350,000 to 450,000 clones, roughly 85% seen once. Material for sequencing was peripheral blood. The receptors shown here come from a woman in her late teens or twenties with acute or convalescent COVID-19.

The CDR3 loop reads CASDRLTGAGELFF. The CDR3 bases are TGTGCCAGCGACCGATTAACAGGGGCCGGGGAGCTGTTTTTT. The chain recombines TRBV6-6 with TRBJ2-2; 7 bases are a match to TRBD1. The CDR3 loop spans 14 amino acids. In germline, CDR1 is MNHNY, CDR2 SVGAGI (reference sequence). V shed 8 bases and J 6 bases; nucleotides not matched to a gene: 9.

This clone has ten or more counts. The chain carries TRBV19 and TRBJ2-7, with 7 positions matching TRBD1. The V segment lost 7 bases and the J segment 0 bases; nucleotides outside the gene matches: 9. CDR3 size: 15 residues. Looked up from germline, CDR1 is LNHDA and CDR2 is SQIVND (reference sequence). The CDR3: CASTRTGTTSYEQYF. The CDR3 region has the DNA TGTGCCAGTACCCGGACAGGTACCACCTCCTACGAGCAGTACTTC.

V is TRBV7-2 and J is TRBJ1-4; 7 bases fit TRBD1. Per the germline V gene, CDR1 is SGHTA and CDR2 is FQGNSA. This CDR3 is 14 amino acids long. With 5 bases clipped from V and 7 bases from J, the junction kept 7 bases outside the gene matches. In nucleotides, the CDR3 is TGTGCCAGCAGCCCAAGAAACAGGGGTGAAAAACTGTTTTTT. Translation: CASSPRNRGEKLFF.

The genes are TRBV2 and TRBJ2-5, with D possibly TRBD1 on 6 matching bases. Germline CDR1 is SNHLY and CDR2 is FYNNEI. Trimming shortened V by 8 bases and J by 6 bases, and 22 bases separated the two germline ends. The CDR3 runs to 15 residues. CDR3 coding DNA: TGTGCCAGCCTACTGGACAGAACGACTGGGCAGACCCAGTACTTC. Amino acid sequence: CASLLDRTTGQTQYF.

The chain carries TRBV20-1 and TRBJ2-5; 7 bases line up with TRBD2. Germline CDR1 DFQATT, CDR2 SNEGSKA (reference sequence). CDR3 length equals 13 residues. V lost 3 bases to trimming and J lost 5 bases; unmatched junction nucleotides: 6. The CDR3 here is CSASGGGTETQYF. The CDR3 DNA sequence: TGCAGTGCTAGTGGCGGGGGTACGGAGACCCAGTACTTC.

The gene calls are TRBV28 and TRBJ1-4, with 9 nucleotides matching TRBD1. This CDR3 has 15 amino acids. CDR1 is MDHEN and CDR2 is SYDVKM in the germline V gene. V was pared by 1 base and J by 8 bases, with 5 bases of the junction left unmatched. CDR3 in DNA: TGTGCCAGCAGTTTATCGACAGGGGGGGAGGAAAAACTGTTTTTT. This translates into CASSLSTGGEEKLFF.

The chain links TRBV9 to TRBJ1-2; a weak D match, TRBD1 (5 bases). Germline-derived CDR1 and CDR2 are SGDLS and YYNGEE. The CDR3 runs 13 residues. V was cut by 0 bases and J by 11 bases, with 14 bases left in between. This CDR3 is CASSVDRAGRYTF. The CDR3 nucleotides are TGTGCCAGCAGCGTAGATAGGGCAGGGCGGTACACCTTC.

The CDR3, as DNA: TGCAGCGTTTTGACGGGGAGCTCCTACGAGCAGTACTTC. Protein sequence: CSVLTGSSYEQYF. V gene TRBV29-1 combines with J gene TRBJ2-7, with TRBD2 as a possible D gene (5 bases). The CDR3 is 13 amino acids. CDR1 SQVTM and CDR2 ANQGSEA come from the germline V gene. V lost 5 bases and J 0 bases, leaving 11 bases between the germline ends.

This sequence joins TRBV7-8 and TRBJ2-1; D is possibly TRBD1 (6 bases). V was trimmed by 4 bases and J by 8 bases, leaving 12 bases between them. Germline V gives CDR1 SGHVS, CDR2 FQNEAQ. CDR3 length: 13 residues. CDR3 residues: CASSSIQGYEQFF. Here the CDR3 DNA reads TGTGCCAGCAGCTCCATACAGGGATATGAGCAGTTCTTC.

The chain is built from TRBV11-2 and TRBJ2-7, with 9 nucleotides matching TRBD2. There are 16 residues in the CDR3. The V and J ends lost 5 bases and 1 base, in that order; junction bases with no gene match: 9. Germline CDR1 is SGHAT and CDR2 is FQNNGV. DNA for the CDR3: TGTGCCAGCAGCCCGACCCCCGGACTAGCGTCCTACGAGCAGTACTTC. It translates to CASSPTPGLASYEQYF.